The clone carrying this T cell receptor (beta chain) was seen at least ten times. What it binds is not known. The sample is drawn from a study of identical twins. Regarding the study as a whole: Memory repertoires showed no such pattern, whereas abundant cord blood beta clonotypes carried fewer insertions.

In TCRdb, the 5' RACE reads were re-called with MiXCR into one record per CDR3 protein. The sample contains around 300,000 distinct CDR3 sequences, roughly 8.6% of which appear only once. This CDR3 spans 14 amino acids. From germline, CDR1 is WNHNN and CDR2 SYGVQD (reference sequence). Trimming left V 8 bases short and J 5 bases short, with 15 bases between. Another study also made use of these data, one on yellow fever vaccine responses in identical twins.

V and J are TRBV10-1 and TRBJ2-2, with D maybe TRBD1 (6 bases). This receptor was identified in a woman aged 18-29 years in good health. Sequencing was carried out using memory (CD45RO+) T cells sorted from blood. CDR3 amino acids: CASGQGIMTGELFF. The CDR3 DNA reads as TGCGCCAGCGGCCAGGGGATCATGACCGGGGAGCTGTTTTTT.